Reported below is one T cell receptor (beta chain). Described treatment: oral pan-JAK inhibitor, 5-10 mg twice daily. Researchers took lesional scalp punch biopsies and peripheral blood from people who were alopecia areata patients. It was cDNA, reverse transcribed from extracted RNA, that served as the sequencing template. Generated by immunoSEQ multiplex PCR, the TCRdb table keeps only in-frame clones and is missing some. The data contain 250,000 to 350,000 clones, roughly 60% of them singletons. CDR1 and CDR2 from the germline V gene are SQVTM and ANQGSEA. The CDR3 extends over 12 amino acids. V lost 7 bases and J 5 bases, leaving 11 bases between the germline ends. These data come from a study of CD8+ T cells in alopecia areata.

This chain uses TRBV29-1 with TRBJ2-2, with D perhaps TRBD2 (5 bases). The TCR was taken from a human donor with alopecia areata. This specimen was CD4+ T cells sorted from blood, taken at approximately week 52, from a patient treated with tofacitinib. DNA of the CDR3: TGCAGCGCGGGGTTGTGGACCGGGGAGCTGTTTTTT. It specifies CSAGLWTGELFF.